The clone carrying this T cell receptor (beta chain) was counted ten times or more. No antigen is known for it. The entry originates in a study of identical twins. TCRdb reanalysed the 5' RACE reads using MiXCR and keeps one entry per CDR3 protein. The data show roughly 690,000 distinct CDR3 sequences, 6.1% seen once. Study outcomes and limitations: For cord blood, abundant beta clonotypes had fewer insertions, unlike memory repertoires, which showed none. Monozygotic twins shared more out-of-frame TCR alpha than recombination models predicted. Invariant MAIT and iNKT cells may have partly biased zero-insertion analyses.

The source material was naive T cells sorted from blood. The clonotype was recovered from a man aged 18 to 30 in good health.

CDR3 DNA: TGTGCCAGCAGCTTAGGTACTAGCGGGAGATACCACAATGAGCAGTTCTTC. Its protein is CASSLGTSGRYHNEQFF. The chain recombines TRBV7-6 with TRBJ2-1; 11 positions match TRBD2. This CDR3 comprises 17 residues. Losses at the gene ends were 1 base for V and 5 bases for J; bases not matched to a gene: 7. CDR1 and CDR2 (germline): SGHVS, FNYEAQ.